Below, 31 T cell receptor beta chains from the same sample are listed, as sequenced in a study of T cell responses to AZD1222 COVID-19 vaccine (dated by TCRdb to the early 2020s). Reading the label with the study, this specimen's time point is: baseline before first vaccination. The method behind the library was the immunoSEQ multiplex PCR assay. TCRdb provides this immuneACCESS table in a form limited to in-frame rearrangements. Some clones are lacking; in checked studies, under half of them reflect an unresolved V gene, and why the rest are absent is not known. Counted in this sample were more than 150,000 clones; roughly 92% of them appeared once. Of the sample, about 9.4% falls within the top ten clones. The sample consisted of peripheral blood, taken on day 0 of AZD1222 vaccination. These receptors came from an adult in good health.

This clone came up once. The chain recombines TRBV6-2 or TRBV6-3 with TRBJ1-5; D is possibly TRBD1 (5 bases). The CDR3 sequence is 14 residues long. V lost 6 bases, J lost 2 bases, and 11 bases lay in between. Germline-derived CDR1 and CDR2 are MNHEY and SVGEGT. The CDR3 spells CASSVMGGNQPQHF. The CDR3 DNA reads as TGTGCCAGCAGCGTCATGGGGGGCAATCAGCCCCAGCATTTT.

The gene calls are TRBV5-1 and TRBJ2-2; D not resolved. This CDR3 has 13 amino acids. CDR1 is SGHRS, CDR2 YFSETQ, per germline. Trimming took 5 bases from V and 3 from J, leaving 8 bases between them. As DNA, the CDR3 is TGCGCCAGCAGTCTCTCCCACACCGGGGAGCTGTTTTTT. Its protein product is CASSLSHTGELFF.

This chain uses TRBV5-4 with TRBJ1-2; no firm D call. CDR3 length: 14 residues. CDR1 and CDR2 (germline): SGHNT, YYREEE (reference sequence). The V and J ends lost 2 bases and 4 bases respectively, with 12 bases between them. CDR3 loop: CASSFVQDLYGYTF. Here the CDR3 DNA reads TGTGCCAGCAGCTTTGTCCAGGACCTCTATGGCTACACCTTC. Full variable domain (remainder filled in from reference TRBV5-4 and TRBJ1-2): ETGVTQSPTHLIKTRGQQVTLRCSSQSGHNTVSWYQQALGQGPQFIFQYYREEENGRGNFPPRFSGLQFPNYSSELNVNALELDDSALYLCASSFVQDLYGYTFGSGTRLTVV.

The CDR3 DNA reads TGTGCCAGCAGCTCCCGGCCGTCGGGGAATGAGCAGTTCTTC. This translates into CASSSRPSGNEQFF. The chain recombines TRBV11-3 with TRBJ2-1; tentative D call: TRBD2 (5 bases). V was clipped by 4 bases and J by 7 bases, with 14 bases between them. CDR1 and CDR2 from the germline V gene are SGHNT and YENEEA. CDR3 size: 14 residues.

The V call is TRBV7-9, the J call TRBJ1-2, with 7 bases fitting TRBD1. The length of the CDR3 is 15 residues. CDR1 SEHNR and CDR2 FQNEAQ come from the germline V gene (reference sequence). V lost 1 base, J lost 6 bases, and 8 bases stayed unmatched. The CDR3 DNA follows: TGTGCCAGCAGCTTAGGTACAGGGGATTCCAATGGCTACACCTTC. Encoded protein: CASSLGTGDSNGYTF. Full variable domain (remainder filled in from reference TRBV7-9 and TRBJ1-2): DTGVSQNPRHKITKRGQNVTFRCDPISEHNRLYWYRQTLGQGPEFLTYFQNEAQLEKSRLLSDRFSAERPKGSFSTLEIQRTEQGDSAMYLCASSLGTGDSNGYTFGSGTRLTVV.

J is TRBJ1-5 and V is TRBV7-2, with TRBD1 matching over 7 bases. With 6 bases clipped from V and 3 bases from J, the junction kept 11 bases outside the gene matches. This CDR3 is built from 16 residues. Germline assignment: CDR1 SGHTA and CDR2 FQGNSA. The chain's CDR3 is CASSRDRGGYNQPQHF. Written as DNA, the CDR3 is TGTGCCAGCAGTCGGGACAGAGGAGGGTACAATCAGCCCCAGCATTTT.

DNA for the CDR3: TGTGCCAGCAGCTCCAGGGGGCGGACTGAAGCTTTCTTT. Encoded protein: CASSSRGRTEAFF. The chain recombines TRBV5-4 with TRBJ1-1, with TRBD1 matching over 8 bases. The length of the CDR3 is 13 residues. Looked up from germline, CDR1 is SGHNT and CDR2 is YYREEE (reference sequence). The V gene end was trimmed by 3 bases and the J gene end by 5 bases; junction bases not matched to a gene: 3.

This clone came up once. V gene TRBV5-6 combines with J gene TRBJ1-5; 10 nucleotides match TRBD1. Germline loops: CDR1 SGHDT, CDR2 YYEEEE. Trimming removed 2 bases from V and 2 bases from J; junction bases left unmatched: 7. This CDR3 has 17 residues. The CDR3 bases are TGTGCCAGCAGCTTCCGGGACAGGGGTCTGGGCAATCAGCCCCAGCATTTT. Its translation: CASSFRDRGLGNQPQHF.

The rearrangement links TRBV27 to TRBJ2-2; TRBD2 might be the D (5 bases). V was clipped by 2 bases and J by 4 bases, with 20 bases between them. The CDR3 is 18 amino acids. Germline CDR1 MNHEY, CDR2 SMNVEV (reference sequence). This chain's CDR3 is CASSLTEHRVEGTGELFF. DNA of the CDR3: TGTGCCAGCAGTTTAACAGAACATCGGGTCGAGGGCACCGGGGAGCTGTTTTTT.

The J gene is TRBJ2-7, the V gene TRBV28, with D perhaps matching TRBD1 (5 bases). The V gene's germline CDR1 is MDHEN and CDR2 SYDVKM. The CDR3 loop spans 12 amino acids. V gave up 7 bases and J gave up 6 bases, with 13 bases separating them. The CDR3 here is CASNRTTGEQYV. CDR3 bases: TGTGCCAGCAATAGGACAACTGGCGAGCAGTACGTC.

The chain uses TRBV19 and TRBJ1-3, with a tentative D call TRBD1 (5 bases). Germline values: CDR1 LNHDA, CDR2 SQIVND (reference sequence). CDR3 length: 17 residues. Trimming stripped 3 bases from V and 0 bases from J, with 15 bases between. The CDR3 DNA reads as TGTGCCAGTAGTATGGACTGGGGGGTATCCTCTGGAAACACCATATATTTT. Translating it yields CASSMDWGVSSGNTIYF. The full variable domain, rest sourced from reference TRBV19 and TRBJ1-3, is DGGITQSPKYLFRKEGQNVTLSCEQNLNHDAMYWYRQDPGQGLRLIYYSQIVNDFQKGDIAEGYSVSREKKESFPLTVTSAQKNPTAFYLCASSMDWGVSSGNTIYFGEGSWLTVV.

V usage is TRBV4-1 and J usage is TRBJ2-3; TRBD1 aligns across 9 bases. This CDR3 comprises 16 residues. Trimming took 4 bases from V and 2 from J; bases not matched to a gene: 7. Germline-derived CDR1 and CDR2 are MGHRA and YSYEKL. The CDR3 region is CASSRFGTGITDTQYF. The CDR3 bases are TGCGCCAGCAGCCGATTTGGGACAGGGATCACAGATACGCAGTATTTT.

The chain couples TRBV5-6 to TRBJ2-3; D not certain. This CDR3 has 11 residues. V shed 4 bases and J shed 8 bases, with 8 bases lying between them. The germline gives CDR1 SGHDT, CDR2 YYEEEE. The CDR3 is CASSLSGTQYF. DNA of the CDR3: TGTGCCAGCAGCCTCTCGGGTACGCAGTATTTT.

The chain combines TRBV6-5 with TRBJ1-5; TRBD1 matches at 10 bases. Germline V CDR1 and CDR2: MNHEY, SVGAGI. J gave up 15 bases and V 10 bases, and 12 bases lay outside the gene matches. CDR3 size: 12 residues. The CDR3 coding sequence is TGTGCCACCCAGGAGGGACAGGGGCTGCCGCATTTT. This codes for CATQEGQGLPHF.

This chain connects TRBV10-1 to TRBJ2-7; D is possibly TRBD1 (6 bases). Germline V lookup: CDR1 WNHNN, CDR2 SYGVQD (reference sequence). The CDR3 is made up of 15 amino acids. Trimming stripped 0 bases from V and 4 bases from J, with 13 bases between. The CDR3 nucleotides read TGCGCCAGCAGTGAGTCGGCACAGGGCGGGTACGAGCAGTACTTC. It encodes CASSESAQGGYEQYF.

The chain combines TRBV19 with TRBJ2-2, with 8 bases identical to TRBD1. Germline V gene sequence: CDR1 LNHDA, CDR2 SQIVND (reference sequence). The ends lost 7 bases at V and 4 bases at J; junction bases unmatched: 5. The CDR3 spans 14 residues. CDR3 residues: CASKSQGATGELFF. The CDR3 DNA is TGTGCCAGTAAAAGCCAGGGGGCCACCGGGGAGCTGTTTTTT.

The genes are TRBV5-1 and TRBJ2-1; D gene uncertain. The V and J ends lost 0 bases and 4 bases respectively, with 11 bases between them. This CDR3 has 15 amino acids. CDR1 and CDR2 from the germline V gene are SGHRS and YFSETQ. CDR3 nucleotide sequence: TGCGCCAGCAGCTTGGAAGTCAGTAATTACAATGAGCAGTTCTTC. This encodes CASSLEVSNYNEQFF.

This clone was recorded once. The J gene is TRBJ1-1, the V gene TRBV3-1 (or the pseudogene TRBV3-2); no reliable D call. The germline CDR1 and CDR2 sequences are LGHDT and YNNKEL (reference sequence). The V end lost 2 bases, the J end lost 6 bases, and 7 bases lay between the germline ends. This CDR3 has 12 amino acids. The CDR3 bases are TGTGCCAGCAGCCAAAGGAGCGCTGAAGCTTTCTTT. It encodes CASSQRSAEAFF.

The chain is built from TRBV6-2 or TRBV6-3 and TRBJ1-1; D remains unclear. Trimming left V 5 bases short and J 1 base short, with 5 bases between. The CDR3 runs to 12 residues. CDR1 MNHEY and CDR2 SVGEGT come from the germline V gene. The CDR3 nucleotides read TGTGCCAGCAGTGAGAGGAACACTGAAGCTTTCTTT. It encodes CASSERNTEAFF.

This rearrangement joins TRBV3-1 (or the pseudogene TRBV3-2) to TRBJ2-7; D remains ambiguous. V was clipped by 1 base and J by 9 bases, with 10 bases between them. The CDR3 length is 12 residues. CDR1 is LGHDT, CDR2 YNNKEL, per germline (reference sequence). The CDR3 loop reads CASSQADLGQYF. In nucleotides, the CDR3 is TGTGCCAGCAGCCAAGCTGACCTTGGGCAGTACTTC.

V and J are TRBV5-1 and TRBJ2-1; 10 bases map to TRBD2. CDR1 is SGHRS, CDR2 YFSETQ, per germline. This CDR3 has 14 amino acids. V shed 1 base, J shed 7 bases, and the junction held 2 bases outside the gene matches. This chain's CDR3 is CASSLRTSGNEQFF. In DNA, the CDR3 is TGCGCCAGCAGCTTGCGGACTAGCGGTAATGAGCAGTTCTTC.

The chain's CDR3 is CASSYSTAPREQYF. CDR3 bases: TGTGCCAGCAGTTACTCGACAGCGCCTAGGGAGCAGTACTTC. This chain uses TRBV6-2 or TRBV6-3 with TRBJ2-7; D may be TRBD1 (5 bases). This CDR3 is built from 14 residues. V shed 0 bases and J shed 7 bases, with 13 bases lying between them. Germline CDR1 reads MNHEY; CDR2 reads SVGEGT.

This clone was observed a single time. CDR3 protein: CASSYSGSAGSAFF. The CDR3 DNA reads TGTGCCAGCAGTTACTCAGGGAGCGCAGGCTCCGCTTTCTTT. V gene TRBV6-5 combines with J gene TRBJ1-1; the D is unclear. Trimming took 0 bases from V and 11 from J, leaving 16 bases between them. Germline CDR1 is MNHEY and CDR2 is SVGAGI. This CDR3 has 14 residues.

This clone was detected once. CDR3 nucleotide sequence: TGTGCCAGCAGTCGACAGCGGGACGCGCCGGAGCAGTACGTC. Protein: CASSRQRDAPEQYV. The V and J genes are TRBV28 and TRBJ2-7; 7 nucleotides match TRBD2. The CDR3 totals 14 residues. The junction had 11 bases not matched to a gene; V was cut back by 5 bases and J by 7 bases. Germline V gene sequence: CDR1 MDHEN, CDR2 SYDVKM.

The V and J genes are TRBV18 and TRBJ1-3, with 9 bases matching TRBD1. Germline lookup yields CDR1 KGHSH and CDR2 LQKENI. The CDR3 covers 15 residues. The J segment lost 0 bases and the V segment lost 5 bases, leaving 2 bases of the junction unmatched. Here the CDR3 DNA reads TGTGCCAGCTCAGCACAGGGGGCCTCTGGAAACACCATATATTTT. Translated: CASSAQGASGNTIYF.

This clone is a singleton in its sample. The chain couples TRBV2 to TRBJ2-1; 9 bases are a match to TRBD2. CDR3 length equals 16 residues. V shed 3 bases, J shed 8 bases, and the junction held 11 bases outside the gene matches. The V gene's germline CDR1 is SNHLY and CDR2 FYNNEI. DNA for the CDR3: TGTGCCAGCAGTGACTCGAGGCGGGGGGGCCGGGATGAGCAGTTCTTC. It encodes CASSDSRRGGRDEQFF. The full variable domain, in which reference TRBV2 and TRBJ2-1 provide the parts outside the CDR3, is EPEVTQTPSHQVTQMGQEVILRCVPISNHLYFYWYRQILGQKVEFLVSFYNNEISEKSEIFDDQFSVERPDGSNFTLKIRSTKLEDSAMYFCASSDSRRGGRDEQFFGPGTRLTVL.

Here the CDR3 DNA reads TGTGCCAGCAGGACGGGACCCCCGGGCACTGAAGCTTTCTTT. This encodes CASRTGPPGTEAFF. The gene calls are TRBV3-1 (or the pseudogene TRBV3-2) and TRBJ1-1; a possible D gene is TRBD1 (5 bases). This CDR3 contains 14 residues. Germline V lookup: CDR1 LGHDT, CDR2 YNNKEL (reference sequence). Trimming shortened V by 6 bases and J by 4 bases, and 15 bases separated the two germline ends.

The chain carries TRBV19 and TRBJ1-1; no firm D call. The CDR3 sequence is 14 residues long. Germline loops: CDR1 LNHDA, CDR2 SQIVND (reference sequence). The ends were cut back, 1 base at V and 3 bases at J, with 9 bases in the middle. DNA of the CDR3: TGTGCCAGTAGTATAGCGGTATCGGACACTGAAGCTTTCTTT. Translation: CASSIAVSDTEAFF.

The chain has TRBV5-1 and TRBJ2-7; D may correspond to TRBD1 or TRBD2 (5 bases each). The ends were cut back, 4 bases at V and 6 bases at J, with 17 bases in the middle. The CDR3 sequence is 14 residues long. Germline values: CDR1 SGHRS, CDR2 YFSETQ. The CDR3 DNA reads TGCGCCAGCAGCCCTACCCCGGGGCAGCCCGAGCAGTACTTC. Its translation: CASSPTPGQPEQYF. Supplemented by reference TRBV5-1 and TRBJ2-7, the full variable domain reads KAGVTQTPRYLIKTRGQQVTLSCSPISGHRSVSWYQQTPGQGLQFLFEYFSETQRNKGNFPGRFSGRQFSNSRSEMNVSTLELGDSALYLCASSPTPGQPEQYFGPGTRLTVT.

This chain connects TRBV7-9 to TRBJ1-1; D is undetermined. Trimming took 8 bases from V and 4 from J, leaving 17 bases between them. Germline loops: CDR1 SEHNR, CDR2 FQNEAQ (reference sequence). This CDR3 region has 14 residues. In DNA, the CDR3 is TGTGCCAGCGGTACGGAGATTCGCTCCACTGAAGCTTTCTTT. As protein: CASGTEIRSTEAFF. Using reference TRBV7-9 and TRBJ1-1 for the parts outside the CDR3, the full variable domain is DTGVSQNPRHKITKRGQNVTFRCDPISEHNRLYWYRQTLGQGPEFLTYFQNEAQLEKSRLLSDRFSAERPKGSFSTLEIQRTEQGDSAMYLCASGTEIRSTEAFFGQGTRLTVV.

Only one count was recorded for this clone. The chain links TRBV12-3 or TRBV12-4 to TRBJ2-4; 11 bases align to TRBD2. Trimming removed 1 base from V and 16 bases from J; junction bases left unmatched: 6. The CDR3 is 13 residues long. In DNA form, the CDR3 reads TGTGCCAGCAGTTTAGAGGGACTAGCGGAGAGATACTTC. Translation gives CASSLEGLAERYF.